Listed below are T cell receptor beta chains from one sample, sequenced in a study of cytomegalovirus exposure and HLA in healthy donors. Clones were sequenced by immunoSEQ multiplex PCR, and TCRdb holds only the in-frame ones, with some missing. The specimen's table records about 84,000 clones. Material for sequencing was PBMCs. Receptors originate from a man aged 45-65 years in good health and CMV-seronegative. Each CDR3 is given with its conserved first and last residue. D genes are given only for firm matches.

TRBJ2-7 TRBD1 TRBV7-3 TGTGCCAGCAGCTTAACACGGACAGGGGTTGACGAGCAGTACTTC CASSLTRTGVDEQYF
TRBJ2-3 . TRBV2 TGTGCCAGCAGTGAACTGACGTGGGCCACAGATACGCAGTATTTT CASSELTWATDTQYF
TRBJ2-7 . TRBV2 TGTGCCAGCAGAGGGGGCTACGAGCAGTACTTC CASRGGYEQYF
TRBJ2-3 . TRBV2 TGTGCCAGCAGTGAGGGGGCCGGCACAGATACGCAGTATTTT CASSEGAGTDTQYF
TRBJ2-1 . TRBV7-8 TGTGCCAGTTGGGCTAGCCAGTACAATGAGCAGTTCTTC CASWASQYNEQFF
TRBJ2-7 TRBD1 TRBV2 TGTGCCAGCAGTGAGCGGACAGGGGCCACCGGGCAGTACTTC CASSERTGATGQYF
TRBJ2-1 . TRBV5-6 TGTGCCAGCAGCCCTCCTAGTTTTAGCTACAATGAGCAGTTCTTC CASSPPSFSYNEQFF
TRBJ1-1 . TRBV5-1 TGCGCCAGCAGCTTGGTTTCCCAGGGGAACACTGAAGCTTTCTTT CASSLVSQGNTEAFF
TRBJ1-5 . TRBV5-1 TGCGCCAGCAGCTTGGCCGGCAATCAGCCCCAGCATTTT CASSLAGNQPQHF
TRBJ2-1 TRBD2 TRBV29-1 TGCAGCGTTGAATCCGGGACTAGCGGGGGGTATTACAATGAGCAGTTCTTC CSVESGTSGGYYNEQFF
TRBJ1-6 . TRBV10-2 TGCGCCAGCAGTCAGACAAATTCACCCCTCCACTTT CASSQTNSPLHF
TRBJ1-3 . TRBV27 TGTGCCAGCAGTGGGAGGGGAAACACCATATATTTT CASSGRGNTIYF
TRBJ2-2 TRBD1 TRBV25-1 TGTGCCAGCAGTGTTCAGGGGGCTCTATCCGGGGAGCTGTTTTTT CASSVQGALSGELFF
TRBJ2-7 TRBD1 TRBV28 TGTGCCAGCAGTTTGGGCGGACAGGGATACGAGCAGTACTTC CASSLGGQGYEQYF
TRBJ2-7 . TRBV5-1 TGCGCCAGCAGCTTGTATTCTCCAGTCAACGAGCAGTACTTC CASSLYSPVNEQYF
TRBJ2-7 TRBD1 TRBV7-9 TGTGCCAGCAGCTTACCCGGGACAGGGGGTTACGAGCAGTACTTC CASSLPGTGGYEQYF
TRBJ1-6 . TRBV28 TGTGCCAGCCTTCCCGCGGCCGACTATAATTCACCCCTCCACTTT CASLPAADYNSPLHF
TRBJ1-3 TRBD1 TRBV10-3 TGTGCCACACGACAGGGCCTCTCTGGAAACACCATATATTTT CATRQGLSGNTIYF
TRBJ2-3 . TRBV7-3 TGTGCCAGCAGCCCGAGGACTCCAGATACGCAGTATTTT CASSPRTPDTQYF
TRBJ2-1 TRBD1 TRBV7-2 TGTGCCAGCAGCTTAGACAGGGGGAATGAGCAGTTCTTC CASSLDRGNEQFF
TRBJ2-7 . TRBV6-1 TGTGCCAGCAGTGAAACAGGGATCCCGCCCTACGAGCAGTACTTC CASSETGIPPYEQYF
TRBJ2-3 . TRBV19 TGTGCCAGTAGTATGGCACAGGGACCAGATACGCAGTATTTT CASSMAQGPDTQYF
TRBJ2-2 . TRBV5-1 TGCGCCAGCAGCTTGGTTGCGGTGAACACCGGGGAGCTGTTTTTT CASSLVAVNTGELFF
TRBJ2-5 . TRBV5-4 TGTGCCAGCAGCGTACAGAATCAAGAGACCCAGTACTTC CASSVQNQETQYF
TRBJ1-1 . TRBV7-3 TGTGCCAGCAGCTTATATCCGAACACTGAAGCTTTCTTT CASSLYPNTEAFF
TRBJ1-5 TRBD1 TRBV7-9 TGTGCCAGCAGCTTAGGTTTTTCGGACAGGGCCTTGGGGCCCCAGCATTTT CASSLGFSDRALGPQHF
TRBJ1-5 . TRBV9 TGTGCCAGCAGCGTAGGGGGGCTGAATCAGCCCCAGCATTTT CASSVGGLNQPQHF
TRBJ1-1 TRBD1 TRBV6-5 TGTGCCAGCGGGACAGAGTTGAACACTGAAGCTTTCTTT CASGTELNTEAFF
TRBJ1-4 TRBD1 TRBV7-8 TGTGCCAGCAGCTTACAAACAGGGGTGAGGGCTAGACTGTTTTTT CASSLQTGVRARLFF
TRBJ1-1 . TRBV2 TGTGCCAGCAGTCCCGGGACGGGAGCCAACACTGAAGCTTTCTTT CASSPGTGANTEAFF
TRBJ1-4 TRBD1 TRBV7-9 TGTGCCAGCAGCCAAGGACAGGCGCGAGCAACTAATGAAAAACTGTTTTTT CASSQGQARATNEKLFF
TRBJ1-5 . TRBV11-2 TGTGCCAGCAGCTTAGATCTCAGTCAGCCCCAGCATTTT CASSLDLSQPQHF
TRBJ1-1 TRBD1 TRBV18 TGTGCCAGCTCACCGTTGCAGGGGGAATCGGCTTTCTTT CASSPLQGESAFF
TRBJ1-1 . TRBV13 TGTGCCAGCAGCCCCAGGGGTGGTGGAACTGAAGCTTTCTTT CASSPRGGGTEAFF
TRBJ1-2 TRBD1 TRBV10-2 TGCGCCAGCAGCGCGAGGGACAGACTAAACTATGGCTACACCTTC CASSARDRLNYGYTF
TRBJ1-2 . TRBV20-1 TGCAGTGCTAGATCCCCCGGTGGCTACACCTTC CSARSPGGYTF
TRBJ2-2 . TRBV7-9 TGTGCCAGCACCGAGTTTACGTTCACCGGGGAGCTGTTTTTT CASTEFTFTGELFF
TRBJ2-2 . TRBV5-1 TGCGCCAGCAGCCGCAGGGGGGCGAACACCGGGGAGCTGTTTTTT CASSRRGANTGELFF
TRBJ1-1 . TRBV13 TGTGCCAGCAGCCTATCCGGGAACACTGAAGCTTTCTTT CASSLSGNTEAFF
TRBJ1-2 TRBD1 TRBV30 TGTGCCTGGAGTGTACCGGGACAGGGGGCGCTTAACTATGGCTACACCTTC CAWSVPGQGALNYGYTF
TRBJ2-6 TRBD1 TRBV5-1 TGCGCCAGCAGCCTCTCAACAGGGGTAGGGGCCAACGTCCTGACTTTC CASSLSTGVGANVLTF
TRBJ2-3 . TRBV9 TGTGCCAGCAGTGCCATGACAGGTAGCACAGATACGCAGTATTTT CASSAMTGSTDTQYF
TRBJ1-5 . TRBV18 TGTGCCAGCTCACCACAGGAGAACAATCAGCCCCAGCATTTT CASSPQENNQPQHF
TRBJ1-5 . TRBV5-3 TGTGCCAGAAGCCCGGGACAAGGGGGTCAGCCCCAGCATTTT CARSPGQGGQPQHF